Listed below are T cell receptor beta chains from one sample, sequenced in a study of CD8+ T cells in alopecia areata. The method was immunoSEQ multiplex PCR; TCRdb's version includes in-frame clones alone and lacks a portion of them. The sample includes approximately 200,000 clones, about 60% seen only once; the top ten take around 3.2%. Sample: CD4+ T cells sorted from blood, taken at week 4, from a patient treated with tofacitinib. Source of these receptors: a human donor with alopecia areata. CDR3s include the opening cysteine and the closing phenylalanine or tryptophan. Each record gives: J gene, V gene, D gene, clone size, CDR3 DNA, CDR3 protein. D genes are given only for firm matches. For some rows the clone size is stated as once, few or many, or as a class when expanded; others skip it.

TRBJ1-1 | TRBV7-3 | TRBD1 | NA | TGTGCCAGCAGCTTAGCGGGACAGGGGAGCACTGAAGCTTTCTTT | CASSLAGQGSTEAFF
TRBJ2-3 | TRBV14 | NA | few | TGTGCCAGCAGACCTTCCTGGAGCCCCCACGATACGCAGTATTTT | CASRPSWSPHDTQYF
TRBJ2-4 | TRBV2 | NA | NA | TGTGCCAGCAGTCCAGCACTAGCCAAAAACATTCAGTACTTC | CASSPALAKNIQYF
TRBJ2-7 | TRBV7-2 | NA | NA | TGTGCCAGCAGCTCACTCTCCTACGAGCAGTACTTC | CASSSLSYEQYF
TRBJ2-7 | TRBV7-2 | NA | NA | TGTGCCAGCAGCTACCAATCGGGGTCTGGGTACTACGAGCAGTACTTC | CASSYQSGSGYYEQYF
TRBJ1-1 | TRBV14 | NA | NA | TGTGCCAGCAGCCAAGTTAGGGGAAACACTGAAGCTTTCTTT | CASSQVRGNTEAFF
TRBJ1-5 | TRBV10-3 | NA | NA | TGTGCCATCAGTGTGGACCGCCGAGCTAATCAGCCCCAGCATTTT | CAISVDRRANQPQHF
TRBJ2-3 | TRBV6-5 | NA | NA | TGTGCCAGCAGTCGTAAACCGGGGGCAGGTGATACGCAGTATTTT | CASSRKPGAGDTQYF
TRBJ2-3 | TRBV7-2 | NA | few | TGTGCCAGCAGCCCCGAAGAGTGGGGGTCCACAGATACGCAGTATTTT | CASSPEEWGSTDTQYF
TRBJ2-7 | TRBV4-1 | TRBD1 | NA | TGCGCCAGCAGCCACCCCGGACAGGGTGGTTTCTACGAGCAGTACTTC | CASSHPGQGGFYEQYF
TRBJ1-1 | TRBV28 | NA | NA | TGTGCCAGCAGTTTCCGCCCCCCGGGGACTGAAGCTTTCTTT | CASSFRPPGTEAFF
TRBJ2-7 | TRBV4-1 | NA | few | TGCGCCAGCAGCCAAGTGGGCAGGGGAAAGGACGAGCAGTACTTC | CASSQVGRGKDEQYF
TRBJ2-7 | TRBV28 | NA | few | TGTGCCAGCAGTTTATCGACTTACGAGCAGTACTTC | CASSLSTYEQYF
TRBJ1-4 | TRBV7-9 | TRBD1 | few | TGTGCCAGCAGCCCCGGGACAGGGAATGAAAAACTGTTTTTT | CASSPGTGNEKLFF
TRBJ2-3 | TRBV9 | TRBD2 | few | TGTGCCAGCAGTCGCCGCCCGGGACTAGCATCGGATACGCAGTATTTT | CASSRRPGLASDTQYF
TRBJ1-2 | TRBV2 | NA | NA | TGTGCCAGCACCACAGGGTATGGTGGCTACACCTTC | CASTTGYGGYTF
TRBJ2-1 | TRBV29-1 | NA | few | TGCAGCGTTGATCTAGGAAGGGGTGAGCAGTTCTTC | CSVDLGRGEQFF
TRBJ2-1 | TRBV2 | NA | NA | TGTGCCAGCAAGGGGGGCCTCTCCTACAATGAGCAGTTCTTC | CASKGGLSYNEQFF
TRBJ1-2 | TRBV30 | NA | NA | TGTGCCTGGAGTGAAACAGGGAACCCTAACTATGGCTACACCTTC | CAWSETGNPNYGYTF
TRBJ1-1 | TRBV6-5 | NA | few | TGTGCCAGCAGTTTATCCGGACCGAACACTGAAGCTTTCTTT | CASSLSGPNTEAFF
TRBJ2-5 | TRBV5-1 | NA | NA | TGCGCCAGCAGCCCAGGGGCGGGGGCCAACCAAGAGACCCAGTACTTC | CASSPGAGANQETQYF
TRBJ1-2 | TRBV7-9 | NA | few | TGTGCCAGCAGCACCCCCAACTGGGGGACCGACGCTTGGCTGGGCTACACCTTC | CASSTPNWGTDAWLGYTF
TRBJ2-2 | TRBV11-3 | NA | NA | TGTGCCAGCAGCTACCGGGACGGGGCCACCGGGGAGCTGTTTTTT | CASSYRDGATGELFF
TRBJ2-7 | TRBV6-5 | TRBD1 | NA | TGTGCCAGCAGTTACTCCGGACAGGGGACGGCCTACGAGCAGTACTTC | CASSYSGQGTAYEQYF
TRBJ2-3 | TRBV7-9 | NA | NA | TGTGCCAGCAGCTTAGTAGGCGCAGATACGCAGTATTTT | CASSLVGADTQYF
TRBJ1-6 | TRBV30 | NA | NA | TGTGCCTGGAGTGTACGTGGCAGAGGAGTTTCACCCCTCCACTTT | CAWSVRGRGVSPLHF
TRBJ1-2 | TRBV5-1 | NA | NA | TGCGCCAGCAGCTTGGGACAATCCGCCGGCTACACCTTC | CASSLGQSAGYTF
TRBJ2-5 | TRBV29-1 | NA | NA | TGCAGCGTCACGGAGACCCAGTACTTC | CSVTETQYF
TRBJ2-3 | TRBV29-1 | TRBD2 | NA | TGCAGCGTTGAAGATAGGCGGGGGGGCGCAACAGATACGCAGTATTTT | CSVEDRRGGATDTQYF
TRBJ1-1 | TRBV6-5 | NA | NA | TGTGCCAGCAGTCAACAGGGTGGTACTGAAGCTTTCTTT | CASSQQGGTEAFF
TRBJ2-7 | TRBV5-6 | NA | NA | TGTGCCAGCAGCGCGGACGGGTACTACGAGCAGTACTTC | CASSADGYYEQYF
TRBJ1-5 | TRBV6-5 | NA | NA | TGTGCCAGCAGTTACTCCGGGGGGGAGCAGCCCCAGCATTTT | CASSYSGGEQPQHF
TRBJ2-1 | TRBV7-2 | NA | few | TGTGCCAGCAGCTCAATGGGGCGGTACAATGAGCAGTTCTTC | CASSSMGRYNEQFF
TRBJ1-6 | TRBV7-2 | NA | few | TGTGCCAGCAGCGCAGACCTCCAGGAGAATTCACCCCTCCACTTT | CASSADLQENSPLHF
TRBJ2-5 | TRBV5-4 | NA | NA | TGTGCCAGCAGCTTGCTAACAGGGATCCAAGAGACCCAGTACTTC | CASSLLTGIQETQYF
TRBJ1-2 | TRBV27 | NA | few | TGTGCCAGCAGACCCGCCTTGGGACTAACGAGGGGCTACACCTTC | CASRPALGLTRGYTF
TRBJ2-7 | TRBV15 | NA | NA | TGTGCCACCAGCAGAGATGGTAGGGGCACCCTAGGCGAGCAGTACTTC | CATSRDGRGTLGEQYF
TRBJ2-1 | TRBV29-1 | TRBD1 | NA | TGCAGCGTTTATTACCGTCCCTACCGGGACAGTACCTACAATGAGCAGTTCTTC | CSVYYRPYRDSTYNEQFF
TRBJ1-1 | TRBV5-1 | TRBD1 | NA | TGCGCCAGCAGCAGACAGGGGAAAGCTTTCTTT | CASSRQGKAFF